This T cell receptor (beta chain) came from a study of shared clonotypes between healthy human individuals. Concerning this clone itself: Its antigen is not identified.

Trimming removed 5 bases from V and 0 bases from J; junction bases left unmatched: 8. The CDR3 has 16 residues. Germline-derived CDR1 and CDR2 are SEHNR and FQNEAQ (reference sequence). Assay: immunoSEQ multiplex PCR; the TCRdb copy retains only in-frame clones and omits some. This sample yields about 680,000 clones, of which roughly nine tenths are seen a single time; about 24% belongs to the top ten. The naive CD8 fraction comprised CD45RO-negative cells positively selected for CCR7 and excluded terminally differentiated effector memory CD45RA+ cells. Study results and limitations: Genetic and exposure-history diversity was limited by the small donor number.

The sequencing sample was made of naive CD8+ T cells sorted from blood. The chain couples TRBV7-9 to TRBJ2-3; 7 bases match TRBD1. The TCR was taken from a man aged 25 to 45 in good health. The CDR3 loop reads CASSRAETGSTDTQYF. As DNA, the CDR3 is TGTGCCAGCAGCCGGGCGGAGACAGGGAGCACAGATACGCAGTATTTT.